Listed below are T cell receptor beta chains from one sample, sequenced in a study of blood T cell repertoires in COVID-19. Some clones are missing from TCRdb's copy, which holds only in-frame ones; the method was immunoSEQ multiplex PCR. The data hold a few hundred thousand clones, with around 87% observed a single time. Material: PBMCs or T cells enriched from blood (not recorded which). The receptors originated from a woman in her fifties or sixties who had recovered from COVID-19. CDR3s include the opening cysteine and the closing phenylalanine or tryptophan. The order of the fields is J gene, clone size, CDR3 length, D gene, V gene, CDR3 DNA, CDR3 protein. D genes are given only for firm matches. Clone sizes are given selectively: once, few, many, or a class where the clone is expanded.

TRBJ2-2 | . | 19 | TRBD2 | TRBV9 | TGTGCCAGCAGCCCCCTAGCGGGGGAGGGATTGAAGAACACCGGGGAGCTGTTTTTT | CASSPLAGEGLKNTGELFF
TRBJ1-5 | . | 14 | TRBD1 | TRBV24-1 | TGTGCCACCAGTGACCCGGGACAGGGCCAGCCCCAGCATTTT | CATSDPGQGQPQHF
TRBJ2-2 | . | 14 | . | TRBV30 | TGTGCCTGGATCGCCGGACAATACACCGGGGAGCTGTTTTTT | CAWIAGQYTGELFF
TRBJ1-5 | . | 15 | TRBD1 | TRBV30 | TGTGCCTGGAGTGTCACGGGACAGCTCAATCAGCCCCAGCATTTT | CAWSVTGQLNQPQHF
TRBJ2-7 | . | 14 | TRBD2 | TRBV9 | TGTGCCAGCAGCCAACTAGCGGGAGGCTACGAGCAGTACTTC | CASSQLAGGYEQYF
TRBJ1-6 | once | 14 | TRBD1 | TRBV24-1 | TGTGCCACCCAGGACAGGGCGGTCGATTCACCCCTCCACTTT | CATQDRAVDSPLHF
TRBJ1-5 | . | 16 | . | TRBV27 | TGTGCCAGCAGCTCCACACAGGGAAAAGAGGATCAGCCCCAGCATTTT | CASSSTQGKEDQPQHF
TRBJ2-7 | once | 14 | . | TRBV2 | TGTGCCAGCAGTGAAACCCCCAGGGCCTACGAGCAGTACTTC | CASSETPRAYEQYF
TRBJ1-2 | . | 13 | . | TRBV9 | TGTGCCAGCAGCGTACAGGGAGGCTATGGCTACACCTTC | CASSVQGGYGYTF
TRBJ1-3 | . | 15 | . | TRBV11-2 | TGTGCCAGCAGCCCAGGGTCCTTCTCTGGAAACACCATATATTTT | CASSPGSFSGNTIYF
TRBJ2-7 | . | 12 | TRBD1 | TRBV5-8 | TGTGCCAGCAGGAGGGGGCCGGACGAGCAGTACTTC | CASRRGPDEQYF
TRBJ2-5 | . | 11 | . | TRBV7-2 | TGTGCCAGCAGCCCCTCAGAGACCCAGTACTTC | CASSPSETQYF
TRBJ2-6 | . | 16 | . | TRBV11-1 | TGTGCCAGCAGCTCTTCACACAGCTCTGGGGCCAACGTCCTGACTTTC | CASSSSHSSGANVLTF
TRBJ2-7 | . | 16 | . | TRBV7-8 | TGTGCCAGCAGCACCTCACAGGGTACGATCTCCTACGAGCAGTACTTC | CASSTSQGTISYEQYF
TRBJ1-3 | . | 14 | . | TRBV25-1 | TGTGCCAGCAGGGACTTGGGAGTCGGAAACACCATATATTTT | CASRDLGVGNTIYF
TRBJ2-5 | . | 16 | TRBD1 | TRBV10-1 | TGCGCCAGCAGTGAGATCCGGACAGGCCACCAAGAGACCCAGTACTTC | CASSEIRTGHQETQYF
TRBJ2-5 | . | 15 | TRBD2 | TRBV9 | TGTGCCAGCAGCGTACGGGAGGGGCTCCAAGAGACCCAGTACTTC | CASSVREGLQETQYF
TRBJ1-1 | once | 12 | . | TRBV7-9 | TGTGCCAGCAGCTTCGTCGACAGTGAAGCTTTCTTT | CASSFVDSEAFF
TRBJ2-7 | . | 15 | TRBD1 | TRBV29-1 | TGCAGCGTAGATACAGGGGGGCCCCTTTCCTACGAGCAGTACTTC | CSVDTGGPLSYEQYF
TRBJ1-1 | . | 13 | . | TRBV5-1 | TGCGCCAGCATACAGGGTGAAGACACTGAAGCTTTCTTT | CASIQGEDTEAFF
TRBJ2-2 | . | 13 | . | TRBV5-1 | TGCGCCAGCAGCTTCGGGAACACCGGGGAGCTGTTTTTT | CASSFGNTGELFF
TRBJ1-2 | once | 18 | . | TRBV5-5 | TGTGCCAGCAGCTTTGGGGTTTCTTCTGATCTTCAGGGGTATGGCTACACCTTC | CASSFGVSSDLQGYGYTF